The entry that follows covers one T cell receptor (beta chain) sequence. Its antigen specificity is not known. Per-nucleotide qualities are absent, and no much larger clonotype sits a single base away. The sample is drawn from a study of CD8+CD57+ T cells in acquired aplastic anemia (dated by TCRdb to the late 2010s). Concerning the study at large: On average, sorted CD4+ and CD8+ cells yielded around 3.5 ug of extracted DNA, with a range of about 0.19 to 30 ug. Mean read counts for healthy donor samples were about 10 million for CD4+ cells and roughly 12 million for CD8+ cells. What the work shows at the level of the full study, not this receptor alone: Roughly 30 CD8+ CDR3 sequences were found to be shared between patients and controls, but these sequences appeared to be highly expressed in patients and within the immunodominant clones of the patients. CD8+ Simpson's diversity did not differ significantly between patients and healthy controls (P=0.060).

The germline V gene specifies SQVTM as CDR1 and ANQGSEA as CDR2. Trimming costs V 0 bases and J 2 bases, and their ends lie 7 bases apart. The CDR3, from cysteine to phenylalanine, totals 13 residues. The only DNA kept is the CDR3, 39 bases in frame from the first base. TCR beta VDJ combination and CDR3 sequence profiling used genomic DNA as the template. An Illumina HiSeq 2000 was the platform used for TCR repertoire sequencing. The authors' analysis ran thus. Repertoires were assessed using TRBV/TRBJ rearrangement plots, CDR3 size and DJ length profiles, and Simpson's diversity index. The most abundant DNA sequence in the deep sequencing data was defined as the immunodominant clone. CDR3 amino acid sequences were checked for sharing between subjects and were compared against published repertoires and the VDJdb database. Clones were called with MiXCR by TCRdb after fastp trimmed the public reads at Q25, and only in-frame beta chains were retained. Entries that share a CDR3 protein sequence are merged under the most common genes and DNA. What appears here as the V and J calls and clone size reflects TCRdb's work, not the paper's. Here the sample has around 190,000 distinct CDR3 sequences; over 55% occur a single time. The ten most abundant clones make up 25% to 30% of the sample.

The study deep-sequenced TCR repertoires of sorted CD4+ and CD8+ blood T cells from severe aplastic anemia patients and healthy subjects. Ficoll-Paque density gradient centrifugation was used to isolate peripheral blood mononuclear cells. CD4+ and CD8+ T cells were sorted by FACS or magnetic beads before DNA extraction. The V and J genes are TRBV29-1 and TRBJ1-2; the D gene is perhaps TRBD1, on 5 matching bases. The sequencing sample was made of sorted CD4+, CD8+, or CD8+CD57+ T cells (not recorded which) from PBMCs. This TCR derives from a human donor in good health. The CDR3 region has the sequence CSVEDPGNYGYTF. Here is the DNA: TGCAGCGTTGAAGATCCAGGGAACTATGGCTACACCTTC.